This is a list of T cell receptor beta chains from one sample in a study of cytomegalovirus exposure and HLA in healthy donors. TCRdb's copy holds only in-frame clones and misses some; the assay was immunoSEQ multiplex PCR. In the table there are about 200,000 clones, 82% of which are singletons. The sample taken for sequencing was PBMCs. The receptors originated from a man aged 40-55 years in good health and CMV-seropositive. CDR3s include the opening cysteine and the closing phenylalanine or tryptophan. The D gene is left open where the match is weak. Only part of the rows carry a size: once, few, many, or a class if the clone is expanded.

clone size	J gene	V gene	D gene	CDR3 DNA	CDR3 protein
-	TRBJ1-1	TRBV5-1	-	TGCGCCAGCAGCTTACCGGACATGAACACTGAAGCTTTCTTT	CASSLPDMNTEAFF
-	TRBJ2-3	TRBV7-9	-	TGTTCCAGCAGCTTAGGGCTCATTGATACGCAGTATTTT	CSSSLGLIDTQYF
-	TRBJ2-3	TRBV5-6	-	TGTGCCAGCAGCCTTCGTCCCGGGACTGTTTTGTCTGATACGCAGTATTTT	CASSLRPGTVLSDTQYF
once	TRBJ1-1	TRBV5-4	-	TGTGCCAGCAGCCCTGTAGGGGGAAGGGGCACTGAAGCTTTCTTT	CASSPVGGRGTEAFF
-	TRBJ2-7	TRBV6-6	TRBD2	TGTGCCAGCAGCCAAGGGACTAGCGCCGCCGAGCAGTACTTC	CASSQGTSAAEQYF
few	TRBJ1-5	TRBV6-1	-	TGTGCCAGCGGGGGGGGTGGACATCAGCCCCAGCATTTT	CASGGGGHQPQHF
once	TRBJ2-5	TRBV2	TRBD1	TGTGCCACACAAGTGCTAGGACAGGGTGAAGAGACCCAGTACTTC	CATQVLGQGEETQYF
-	TRBJ1-4	TRBV11-2	TRBD1	TGTGCCAGCAGCCCTGACGGGGGGACAGGCAATGAAAAACTGTTTTTT	CASSPDGGTGNEKLFF
-	TRBJ1-2	TRBV6-5	-	TGTGCCAGCAGGCAGGGTTATGGGGGCTACACCTTC	CASRQGYGGYTF
once	TRBJ2-5	TRBV9	-	TGTGCCAGCAGCGGAGGGAGACCTCAAGAGACCCAGTACTTC	CASSGGRPQETQYF
-	TRBJ2-1	TRBV4-2	-	TGTGCCAGCAGCCTGACTGAAGAGCAGTTCTTC	CASSLTEEQFF
-	TRBJ2-2	TRBV12-5	TRBD2	TGTGCTAGTGGTTTGGGTCCCGGATTAGCGGGAGGGCCCACCGGGGAGCTGTTTTTT	CASGLGPGLAGGPTGELFF
-	TRBJ1-2	TRBV30	TRBD1	TGTGCCTGGAGTGAGACCGGGACAGCGTATGGCTACACCTTC	CAWSETGTAYGYTF
-	TRBJ1-2	TRBV10-3	-	TGTGCCACCTCGCGATTAGACAGAAACTATGGCTACACCTTC	CATSRLDRNYGYTF
-	TRBJ1-5	TRBV10-3	TRBD1	TGTGCCATCAGTGAGGAGGGGGCGACAGGGGGCAATCAGCCCCAGCATTTT	CAISEEGATGGNQPQHF
-	TRBJ1-4	TRBV7-9	-	TGTGCCAGCAGCTTAAGGGGGACACCGGAACGTGAAAAACTGTTTTTT	CASSLRGTPEREKLFF
-	TRBJ1-5	TRBV7-2	-	TGTGCCAGCAGCCTTCCTCCAGGGAGGGACCAGCATTTT	CASSLPPGRDQHF
-	TRBJ2-5	TRBV28	TRBD1	TGTGCCAGCAGTTTAGCCGGGACAGGGGTGGAGACCCAGTACTTC	CASSLAGTGVETQYF
-	TRBJ1-1	TRBV9	-	TGTGCCAGCAGCGCAGACCCTCTCCGGGGTACAGCGAACACTGAAGCTTTCTTT	CASSADPLRGTANTEAFF
-	TRBJ1-5	TRBV2	-	TGTGCCAGCAGGGCGGAAAGCAATCAGCCCCAGCATTTT	CASRAESNQPQHF
-	TRBJ2-7	TRBV19	TRBD2	TGTGCCAGTAGTAACCGGGACTACTACGAGCAGTACTTC	CASSNRDYYEQYF
-	TRBJ1-4	TRBV6-5	-	TGTGCCAGCAGTTTACAGGGTACTAATGAAAAACTGTTTTTT	CASSLQGTNEKLFF
-	TRBJ1-2	TRBV5-6	-	TGTGCCAGCAGCTTGTTGGGGCGAAGGAGCTATGGCTACACCTTC	CASSLLGRRSYGYTF
once	TRBJ2-1	TRBV5-1	-	TGCGCCAGCAGCTTGGATCGGGTTGGCTCCTACAATGAGCAGTTCTTC	CASSLDRVGSYNEQFF
-	TRBJ2-3	TRBV6-6	-	TGTGCCAGCAGTTCCACGACCCGGACTAGCACAGATACGCAGTATTTT	CASSSTTRTSTDTQYF
-	TRBJ1-5	TRBV18	-	TGTGCCAGCTCACGTACAGGAGTTTCTAATCAGCCCCAGCATTTT	CASSRTGVSNQPQHF
-	TRBJ2-5	TRBV7-2	TRBD1	TGTGCCAGCAGCCAGGGGGTCAGGGGGGAGACCCAGTACTTC	CASSQGVRGETQYF
-	TRBJ1-1	TRBV7-9	-	TGTGCCAGCAGCTTAGGCCCTAGTCCGGCTTTCTTT	CASSLGPSPAFF
once	TRBJ2-3	TRBV7-9	TRBD2	TGTGCCAGCAGCCCCTTTACTAGCGGGAGTACGGATACGCAGTATTTT	CASSPFTSGSTDTQYF
few	TRBJ1-5	TRBV7-9	-	TGTGCCAGCAGCTCCGAGGGTCAGCCCCAGCATTTT	CASSSEGQPQHF
-	TRBJ1-1	TRBV19	TRBD1	TGTGCCAGTAGTATCGGGGACAGGGGGACTTTCTTT	CASSIGDRGTFF
-	TRBJ1-1	TRBV9	-	TGTGCCAGCAGCGTAGCTGAGCAGGGGTGGACTGAAGCTTTCTTT	CASSVAEQGWTEAFF
-	TRBJ2-1	TRBV2	-	TGTGCCAGCACTGGGGGCGGAGGGGGCGATGAGCAGTTCTTC	CASTGGGGGDEQFF
-	TRBJ2-5	TRBV11-3	TRBD1	TGTGCCAGCAGTCCGGACAGGGGCCAAGAGACCCAGTACTTC	CASSPDRGQETQYF
-	TRBJ2-1	TRBV27	TRBD2	TGTGCCAGCGCCCGGGGACTAGCTCTCAATGAGCAGTTCTTC	CASARGLALNEQFF
-	TRBJ2-2	TRBV11-2	-	TGTGCCAGCAGCTTAGGTGAAGGGGCCGGGGAGCTGTTTTTT	CASSLGEGAGELFF
-	TRBJ2-2	TRBV19	TRBD1	TGTGCCAGTAGGTGGGACAGGAGGGGCACCGGGGAGCTGTTTTTT	CASRWDRRGTGELFF
-	TRBJ2-1	TRBV5-1	TRBD2	TGCGCCAGCAGCTTGGCCCCCTCTAGCGGGAGGGAAAATGAGCAGTTCTTC	CASSLAPSSGRENEQFF
-	TRBJ2-3	TRBV15	TRBD1	TGTGCCACCAGCAGAGATTTAGGGACAGGGGAGTATTTT	CATSRDLGTGEYF